This is a list of T cell receptor beta chains from one sample in a study of beta chain features in type 1 diabetes. Profiling relied on immunoSEQ multiplex PCR, and the TCRdb table lists in-frame clones only, not all of them. The repertoire consists of some 110,000 clones, with around 15% occurring once and the leading ten covering under 2.5%. The sequencing input was central memory CD4+ T cells from blood. The receptors derive from a man aged 30 to 39 with type 1 diabetes. Both conserved end residues are part of each CDR3. A D gene is named only where the DNA matches it firmly. Clone sizes are given selectively: once, few, many, or a class where the clone is expanded.

TRBV29-1	TRBJ1-1	-	-	TGCAGCGTTAGGGGGAGGGACACTGAAGCTTTCTTT	CSVRGRDTEAFF
TRBV13	TRBJ2-5	TRBD2	-	TGTGCCAGCAGCCACCGGACTAGCGGGCAAGAGACCCAGTACTTC	CASSHRTSGQETQYF
TRBV7-8	TRBJ2-3	-	-	TGTGCCAGCAGCTCCTCAAATCATCCAACAGATACGCAGTATTTT	CASSSSNHPTDTQYF
TRBV14	TRBJ2-7	-	few	TGTGCCAGCAGCGACCACTACGAGCAGTACTTC	CASSDHYEQYF
TRBV11-2	TRBJ2-1	-	few	TGTGCCAGCAACCACTGGGTGTACAATGAGCAGTTCTTC	CASNHWVYNEQFF
TRBV4-2	TRBJ1-5	-	-	TGTGCCAGCAGCCAATTTGATAGCAATCAGCCCCAGCATTTT	CASSQFDSNQPQHF
TRBV30	TRBJ2-3	TRBD2	few	TGTGCCTGCCTTAGCGGGGCGACAGATACGCAGTATTTT	CACLSGATDTQYF
TRBV29-1	TRBJ2-3	TRBD1	few	TGCAGCGTTCGTGGCAGACAGGGTCGAGAAGATACGCAGTATTTT	CSVRGRQGREDTQYF
TRBV7-2	TRBJ2-5	TRBD1	-	TGTGCCAGCAGCGCCCGGACAGGGAAAGAGACCCAGTACTTC	CASSARTGKETQYF
TRBV7-3	TRBJ2-2	-	few	TGTGCCAGCAGCTCCCCCGGGGGGCGGACCGGGGAGCTGTTTTTT	CASSSPGGRTGELFF
TRBV7-6	TRBJ2-7	-	few	TGTGCCAGCAGCTTTAATCCGAGCTACGAGCAGTACTTC	CASSFNPSYEQYF
TRBV4-2	TRBJ2-1	TRBD1	few	TGTGCCAGCAGCTCGACAGGGAATGGCGAGCAGTTCTTC	CASSSTGNGEQFF
TRBV6-5	TRBJ2-5	-	-	TGTGCCAGCAGTTACTCTTTAGCTCAAGAGACCCAGTACTTC	CASSYSLAQETQYF
TRBV30	TRBJ2-3	-	few	TGTGCCTGGACTCAAACGTCAGATACGCAGTATTTT	CAWTQTSDTQYF
TRBV7-2	TRBJ1-3	-	-	TGTGCCAGCAGCTCAGAAGCCTTCATGACTGGAAACACCATATATTTT	CASSSEAFMTGNTIYF
TRBV11-2	TRBJ2-3	TRBD2	-	TGTGCCAGCAGCTTAGAGAGTAGCGGGAATACGCAGTATTTT	CASSLESSGNTQYF
TRBV7-2	TRBJ2-5	-	few	TGTGCCAGCAGCTTAGCCATGGCAGGGTGGGAAGAGACCCAGTACTTC	CASSLAMAGWEETQYF
TRBV4-3	TRBJ1-2	-	many	TGCGCCAGCAGCCAAGTGGGGGACACCAACTATGGCTACACCTTC	CASSQVGDTNYGYTF
TRBV6-5	TRBJ2-5	-	-	TGTGCCAGCAGTCCCCTAAGTGCAGAGACCCAGTACTTC	CASSPLSAETQYF
TRBV28	TRBJ2-3	-	-	TGTGCCAGCAGGGGGACTTTGCCAGATACGCAGTATTTT	CASRGTLPDTQYF
TRBV29-1	TRBJ2-5	TRBD1	few	TGCAGCGTTCAACAGGGGGCAGGCGAGACCCAGTACTTC	CSVQQGAGETQYF
TRBV28	TRBJ2-7	TRBD1	few	TGTGCCAGCAGTTCTTCTGGACAGGGTTGGTGGTACTTC	CASSSSGQGWWYF
TRBV30	TRBJ1-2	-	-	TGTGCCTGGAGTCCCGCCGGCAGCGGTGCATATGGCTACACCTTC	CAWSPAGSGAYGYTF
TRBV27	TRBJ1-4	-	-	TGTGCCAGCAGTCGGGTCGGGCTAGGGAGTGAAAAACTGTTTTTT	CASSRVGLGSEKLFF
TRBV4-2	TRBJ2-3	-	once	TGTGCCAGCAGCCAAGGACAGCTAAGCACAGATACGCAGTATTTT	CASSQGQLSTDTQYF